Below, one T cell receptor (beta chain) is given with its context. Its antigen is currently unknown. CDR3 length equals 16 residues. The V end lost 7 bases, the J end lost 6 bases, and 23 bases lay between the germline ends. CDR1 and CDR2 (germline): MDHEN, SYDVKM. Every subset had its genomic DNA shared out evenly among several immunoSEQ plates. Unsorted PBMC DNA sequencing spanned ten immunoSEQ deep assay plates. The assay was immunoSEQ multiplex PCR, and TCRdb's table has in-frame clones only and misses some. This sample carries some 470,000 clones, about 79% of them seen once, and the ten largest clones take 13%. These data belong to a study of shared clonotypes between healthy human individuals. General study results and limits: Blood was the sole source, and tissue repertoires probably differ. A limitation of the genetic and exposure-history diversity represented arose from few donors.

This receptor was obtained from a woman aged 40 to 49 in good health. Some clones in this sample may be carry-over from other donors' samples. The genes are TRBV28 and TRBJ2-3, with D possibly TRBD2 on 6 matching bases. The sequenced sample consisted of PBMCs. The CDR3 sequence: CASTTWGGSGRDTQYF. The CDR3 coding sequence is TGTGCCAGCACTACCTGGGGTGGTAGCGGACGGGATACGCAGTATTTT.